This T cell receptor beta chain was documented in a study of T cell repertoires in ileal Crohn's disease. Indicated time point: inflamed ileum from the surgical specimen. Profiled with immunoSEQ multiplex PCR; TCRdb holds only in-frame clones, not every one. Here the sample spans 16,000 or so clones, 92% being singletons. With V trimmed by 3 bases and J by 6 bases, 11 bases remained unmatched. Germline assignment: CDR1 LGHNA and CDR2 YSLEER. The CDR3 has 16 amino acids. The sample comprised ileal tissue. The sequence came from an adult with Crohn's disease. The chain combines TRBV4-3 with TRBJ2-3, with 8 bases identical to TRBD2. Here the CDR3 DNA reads TGCGCCAGCAGCCACGGGACTAGGACGGTTGATGATACGCAGTATTTT. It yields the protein CASSHGTRTVDDTQYF.